A single sample gave rise to the 13 T cell receptor beta chains below, sequenced in a study of shared clonotypes between healthy human individuals. Assay: immunoSEQ multiplex PCR; the TCRdb copy retains only in-frame clones and omits some. The table shows some 1.5 million clones, with around 97% occurring only once. Source material: naive CD4+ T cells sorted from blood. Subset defined: CD45RA+ positively selected. The source is a man under 40 in good health.

The chain joins TRBV2 to TRBJ1-2; maybe TRBD1 (5 bases). CDR1 SNHLY and CDR2 FYNNEI come from the germline V gene. This CDR3 is built from 14 residues. Trimming took off 6 bases at V and 7 bases at J, with 18 bases between the two ends. CDR3 sequence: CASRSPRPGGGYTF. The CDR3 bases are TGTGCCAGCAGGAGCCCCCGACCCGGGGGTGGCTACACCTTC.

The CDR3 sequence: CATNCPKQTYSNQPQHF. For the CDR3, the DNA is TGTGCCACAAACTGCCCGAAACAGACGTATAGCAATCAGCCCCAGCATTTT. The chain recombines TRBV10-3 with TRBJ1-5; D is ambiguous. The CDR3 consists of 17 residues. Germline loops: CDR1 ENHRY, CDR2 SYGVKD. V shed 10 bases and J shed 0 bases, with 22 bases lying between them.

The chain joins TRBV6-1 to TRBJ2-2; a possible D gene is TRBD1 (5 bases). Germline V gene data show CDR1 as MNHNS and CDR2 as SASEGT. The CDR3 runs to 15 residues. Trimming took 1 base from V and 3 from J, leaving 9 bases between them. Here the CDR3 reads CASSEDDRYTGELFF. The CDR3 nucleotides read TGTGCCAGCAGTGAAGATGACAGATACACCGGGGAGCTGTTTTTT.

The chain is built from TRBV30 and TRBJ1-2, with D maybe TRBD1 (6 bases). V shed 7 bases and J shed 8 bases, with 11 bases lying between them. This CDR3 contains 10 residues. The germline V gene encodes CDR1 GTSNPN and CDR2 SVGIG (reference sequence). The CDR3 region has the DNA TGTGCCTTATACAGGGCCGGCTACACCTTC. Its translation is CALYRAGYTF.

The chain couples TRBV6-1 to TRBJ2-7; D is ambiguous. The germline CDR1 and CDR2 sequences are MNHNS and SASEGT. The CDR3 sequence is 13 residues long. The germline V and J ends were trimmed by 8 bases and 0 bases, with 11 bases remaining between them. The CDR3 coding sequence is TGTGCCAGCCGGACGATGAGCTCCTACGAGCAGTACTTC. Translation: CASRTMSSYEQYF.

This chain connects TRBV7-2 to TRBJ2-5; D is perhaps TRBD2 (6 bases). The CDR3 sequence is 15 residues long. V was pared by 0 bases and J by 4 bases, with 12 bases between. CDR1 is SGHTA, CDR2 FQGNSA, per germline. The CDR3 is CASSLAPGSGETQYF. DNA for the CDR3: TGTGCCAGCAGCTTAGCTCCCGGGAGCGGAGAGACCCAGTACTTC.

V gene TRBV10-3 combines with J gene TRBJ2-7; possible D gene TRBD1, 5 bases. CDR3 length: 11 residues. The germline CDR1 and CDR2 sequences are ENHRY and SYGVKD. Between the trimmed V and J ends, which lost 11 bases and 6 bases, there was a span of 14 bases. This chain's CDR3 is CAFGRASEQYF. CDR3 in DNA: TGTGCCTTTGGCAGGGCGTCCGAGCAGTACTTC.

Comment on this clone: A read error may produce the germline difference seen at one junction end. The chain recombines TRBV30 with TRBJ1-2; D may be TRBD1 (6 bases). The CDR3 has 8 residues. CDR1 and CDR2 (germline): GTSNPN, SVGIG (reference sequence). The CDR3 loop is CAWSGGQF. The CDR3 nucleotides are TGTGCCTGGAGCGGGGGCCAGTTC.

The chain has TRBV5-1 and TRBJ2-5, with D perhaps matching TRBD2 (6 bases). This CDR3 has 17 amino acids. V was clipped by 0 bases and J by 2 bases, with 17 bases between them. Germline V lookup: CDR1 SGHRS, CDR2 YFSETQ. The CDR3 region is CASSLVRRERTQETQYF. The CDR3, as DNA: TGCGCCAGCAGCTTGGTGAGGAGGGAGCGCACACAAGAGACCCAGTACTTC.

This chain links TRBV27 with TRBJ1-5; no clear D gene. Looked up from germline, CDR1 is MNHEY and CDR2 is SMNVEV (reference sequence). Deletions cut 5 bases from V and 2 bases from J, with 19 bases between. The CDR3 sequence is 17 residues long. The CDR3 loop reads CASSPLTVARGNQPQHF. The CDR3 region has the DNA TGTGCCAGCAGTCCCCTCACGGTTGCACGAGGCAATCAGCCCCAGCATTTT.

This rearrangement joins TRBV29-1 to TRBJ2-7; TRBD1 agrees at 8 bases. The ends lost 4 bases at V and 3 bases at J; junction bases unmatched: 5. This CDR3 comprises 13 residues. Germline CDR1 is SQVTM and CDR2 is ANQGSEA. The CDR3 nucleotides are TGCAGCGTTGTCAGGGGGCACGGCTACGAGCAGTACTTC. Translated, it gives CSVVRGHGYEQYF.

This clone has a single count. This chain's CDR3 is CATSSGTGEFF. DNA for the CDR3: TGTGCCACCAGTTCCGGGACCGGCGAGTTCTTC. The gene calls are TRBV15 and TRBJ2-1; D possibly matches TRBD1 or TRBD2 (5 bases each). Germline V gives CDR1 LNHNV, CDR2 YYDKDF (reference sequence). This CDR3 has 11 residues. V gave up 6 bases and J gave up 14 bases, with 14 bases separating them.

This chain connects TRBV5-1 to TRBJ2-1, with a tentative D call TRBD2 (6 bases). The CDR3 loop spans 16 amino acids. CDR1 and CDR2 from the germline V gene are SGHRS and YFSETQ. V was shortened by 4 bases and J by 1 base, with 15 bases between the two germline ends. The CDR3 coding sequence is TGCGCCAGCAGCCCCATACCGGGAGTATCCTACAATGAGCAGTTCTTC. Translated: CASSPIPGVSYNEQFF.